The 10 T cell receptor beta chains below were found in one sample sequenced in a study of beta chain features in type 1 diabetes. Reverse transcribing all isolated RNA meant expressed TCRB transcripts were sequenced. Produced via immunoSEQ multiplex PCR; TCRdb's table is partial and in-frame only. The sample comprises about 150,000 clones, about 7.3% of which are singletons, and around 0.65% rests with the top ten. Sequencing was performed on central memory CD4+ T cells from blood. These receptor sequences come from a young man in good health.

This clone was detected a few times. The chain joins TRBV6-6 to TRBJ2-3, with D possibly TRBD2 on 6 matching bases. Trimming took off 3 bases at V and 5 bases at J, with 15 bases between the two ends. Germline lookup yields CDR1 MNHNY and CDR2 SVGAGI (reference sequence). The CDR3 loop spans 15 amino acids. The CDR3 coding sequence is TGTGCCAGCAGTTATCGGTCGGGAGTAGGAGATACGCAGTATTTT. Protein product: CASSYRSGVGDTQYF.

This clone was detected only a few times. The chain links TRBV28 to TRBJ2-7; TRBD2 agrees at 10 bases. V was clipped by 5 bases and J by 0 bases; unmatched bases: 4. Per the germline V gene, CDR1 is MDHEN and CDR2 is SYDVKM. This CDR3 is 15 amino acids long. For the CDR3, the DNA is TGTGCCAGCAGTCAATGGACTAGCGGCTCCTACGAGCAGTACTTC. Its translation is CASSQWTSGSYEQYF.

The table lists this clone with a few counts. The chain has TRBV5-4 and TRBJ2-1; 8 nucleotides align to TRBD1. The J segment lost 5 bases and the V segment lost 1 base, leaving 5 bases of the junction unmatched. CDR1 and CDR2 from the germline V gene are SGHNT and YYREEE (reference sequence). The CDR3 length is 15 residues. CDR3 in DNA: TGTGCCAGCAGCTTGAGGACAGGGTGGGACAATGAGCAGTTCTTC. Residues: CASSLRTGWDNEQFF.

The J gene is TRBJ2-7, the V gene TRBV28; 7 nucleotides align to TRBD1. The V gene end was trimmed by 6 bases and the J gene end by 4 bases; junction bases not matched to a gene: 12. Germline lookup yields CDR1 MDHEN and CDR2 SYDVKM. The CDR3 consists of 15 residues. CDR3: CASSPGAGGMYEQYF. CDR3 bases: TGTGCCAGCAGCCCCGGGGCAGGGGGTATGTACGAGCAGTACTTC.

The chain recombines TRBV19 with TRBJ2-3, with 8 bases fitting TRBD2. There are 17 residues in the CDR3. Germline CDR1 LNHDA, CDR2 SQIVND (reference sequence). With 0 bases clipped from V and 5 bases from J, the junction kept 10 bases outside the gene matches. CDR3 in amino acids: CASSIDLSGSARDTQYF. The CDR3 DNA follows: TGTGCCAGTAGTATAGATCTCAGCGGGAGTGCCAGAGATACGCAGTATTTT.

V gene TRBV29-1 combines with J gene TRBJ2-5, with 10 bases lining up with TRBD2. The CDR3 is made up of 15 amino acids. V was pared by 1 base and J by 10 bases, with 12 bases of the junction left unmatched. Germline-derived CDR1 and CDR2 are SQVTM and ANQGSEA. DNA of the CDR3: TGCAGCGTTGAAGGGCTAGCGGGAGCTGGGAGACTCCAGTACTTC. Protein: CSVEGLAGAGRLQYF.

This clone was picked up a small number of times. This rearrangement joins TRBV29-1 to TRBJ1-1, with D maybe TRBD1 (5 bases). Germline V gene data show CDR1 as SQVTM and CDR2 as ANQGSEA. This CDR3 has 15 amino acids. Trimming took off 7 bases at V and 4 bases at J, with 22 bases between the two ends. The CDR3 reads CSAASPGTASTEAFF. For the CDR3, the DNA is TGCAGCGCCGCATCCCCGGGGACTGCGAGCACTGAAGCTTTCTTT.

A few counts support this clone. The chain combines TRBV7-2 with TRBJ2-3; D gene unclear. There are 13 residues in the CDR3. Trimming pared 5 bases from V and 2 bases from J, leaving 8 bases between. Germline V gives CDR1 SGHTA, CDR2 FQGNSA. The CDR3, as DNA: TGTGCCAGCAGCCCTACGTACACAGATACGCAGTATTTT. Translating it yields CASSPTYTDTQYF. The whole variable domain, filled in from reference TRBV7-2 and TRBJ2-3, reads GAGVSQSPSNKVTEKGKDVELRCDPISGHTALYWYRQSLGQGLEFLIYFQGNSAPDKSGLPSDRFSAERTGGSVSTLTIQRTQQEDSAVYLCASSPTYTDTQYFGPGTRLTVL.

This sequence joins TRBV5-1 and TRBJ2-1; TRBD1 matches 10 bases. V was clipped by 6 bases and J by 10 bases; unmatched bases: 7. The V gene's germline CDR1 is SGHRS and CDR2 YFSETQ. The CDR3 has 13 amino acids. The CDR3 protein is CASTRQGAREQFF. DNA of the CDR3: TGCGCCAGCACCCGACAGGGGGCTCGGGAGCAGTTCTTC.

The CDR3 DNA reads TGTGCCAGCAGTTTATGGTCAAGCCCCGACACCGGGGAGCTGTTTTTT. Amino acids: CASSLWSSPDTGELFF. The chain employs TRBV28 and TRBJ2-2; no definite D call. The V end was cut by 0 bases, the J end by 3 bases, with 11 bases between. This CDR3 is built from 16 residues. The germline V gene encodes CDR1 MDHEN and CDR2 SYDVKM.